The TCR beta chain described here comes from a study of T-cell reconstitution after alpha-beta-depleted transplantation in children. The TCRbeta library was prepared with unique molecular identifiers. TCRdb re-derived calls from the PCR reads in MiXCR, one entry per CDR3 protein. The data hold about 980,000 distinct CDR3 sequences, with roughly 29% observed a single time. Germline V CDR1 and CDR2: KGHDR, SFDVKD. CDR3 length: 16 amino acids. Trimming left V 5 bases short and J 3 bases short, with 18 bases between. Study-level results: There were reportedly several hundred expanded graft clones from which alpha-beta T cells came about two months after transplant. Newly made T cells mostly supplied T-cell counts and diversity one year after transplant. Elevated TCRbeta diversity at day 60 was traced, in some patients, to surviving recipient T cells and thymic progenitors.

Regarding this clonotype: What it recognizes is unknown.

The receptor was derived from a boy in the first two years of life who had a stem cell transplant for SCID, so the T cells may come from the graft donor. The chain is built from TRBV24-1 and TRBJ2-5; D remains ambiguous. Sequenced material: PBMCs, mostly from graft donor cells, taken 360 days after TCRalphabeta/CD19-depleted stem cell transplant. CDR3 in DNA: TGTGCCACCAGTGGAGAAAGGGCGGAGAGAAAAGAGACCCAGTACTTC. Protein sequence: CATSGERAERKETQYF.